This TCR beta chain was found in a study of blood T cell repertoires in COVID-19. Germline values: CDR1 MDHEN, CDR2 SYDVKM. Losses at the gene ends were 3 bases for V and 2 bases for J; bases not matched to a gene: 7. CDR3 length: 16 residues. TCRdb's table, derived via immunoSEQ multiplex PCR, lists solely in-frame clones and lacks some. The repertoire holds about 180,000 clones, with about 80% as singletons. The rearrangement uses TRBV28 and TRBJ2-1, with TRBD2 matching over 7 bases. The material sequenced was peripheral blood. This receptor was obtained from a man between 65 and 79 years old with active or convalescent COVID-19. The CDR3 sequence is CASSFPGGSAYNEQFF. The CDR3, as DNA: TGTGCCAGCAGTTTTCCTGGCGGGAGTGCCTACAATGAGCAGTTCTTC.